This entry features one TCR beta chain sequence. At one of its ends the junction is not consistent with the germline gene, which may arise from a read error. This sample was included in a study of Graves' ophthalmopathy and Graves' hyperthyroidism. RNA transcripts were the template, and TCR beta CDR3 regions were amplified from them. HTBI-primed RT-PCR formed the first round, and a multiplex PCR formed the second. TCRdb analysed the multiplex PCR reads with MiXCR anew, one entry per CDR3 protein. The sample contains approximately 1.2 million distinct CDR3 sequences, about two fifths of which appear only once. CDR3 length: 19 residues. Germline V CDR1 and CDR2: KGHDR, SFDVKD.

The rearrangement links TRBV24-1 to TRBJ2-2, with 9 bases lining up with TRBD1. This TCR came from an adult man with Graves' hyperthyroidism. The sequencing sample was made of peripheral blood or thyroid tissue (not recorded which). The CDR3 sequence is CAASNAAGQGFANTGELFF. In DNA, the CDR3 is TGTGCCGCCAGCAACGCTGCGGGACAGGGTTTCGCGAACACCGGGGAGCTGTTTTTT.